This TCR beta chain was sequenced during a study of blood T cells in healthy people across ages. The CDR3 contains 16 residues. The germline gives CDR1 LGHNA, CDR2 YNFKEQ. V lost 1 base, J lost 7 bases, and 9 bases stayed unmatched. General study results and limits: There were more naive CD4+ cells and higher diversity in long-lived donors than in aged donors.

To note about this clonotype: What it binds is unknown.

Sample-barcoded 5' priming and a J-beta primer mix drove a second PCR of roughly 7 to 11 cycles. One entry per CDR3 protein, called by TCRdb with MiXCR from the 5' RACE reads. Of around 970,000 distinct CDR3 sequences in the sample, just over 50% were seen once. The receptor was derived from an older woman in good health. The sequencing input was blood. The chain recombines TRBV4-2 with TRBJ2-4, with TRBD2 matching 8 bases. The CDR3 DNA is TGTGCCAGCAGCCAAGGTACTGGACTAGCATCGAACATTCAGTACTTC. This sequence encodes CASSQGTGLASNIQYF.